These 5 T cell receptor beta chains share one sample of origin, sequenced in a study of beta chain features in type 1 diabetes. The entirety of the isolated RNA underwent reverse transcription, so expressed TCRB transcripts were sequenced. Sequencing was performed with immunoSEQ multiplex PCR; in TCRdb, only in-frame clones are kept and a portion is missing. This repertoire shows approximately 170,000 clones, 7.5% to 9.5% found once; its top ten account for approximately 2.2%. The sample consisted of central memory CD4+ T cells from blood. All receptors come from a young woman in good health.

This clone was picked up a small number of times. The chain joins TRBV18 to TRBJ1-3; no clear D gene. CDR1 is KGHSH and CDR2 is LQKENI in the germline V gene. CDR3 length: 13 amino acids. V lost 6 bases and J 0 bases, leaving 6 bases between the germline ends. Written as DNA, the CDR3 is TGTGCCAGCTCCCCGGGCTCTGGAAACACCATATATTTT. Its protein product is CASSPGSGNTIYF.

This clone was seen a handful of times. V is TRBV2 and J is TRBJ1-5; tentatively, D is TRBD1 (5 bases). From germline, CDR1 is SNHLY and CDR2 FYNNEI. Deletions cut 2 bases from V and 2 bases from J, with 7 bases between. This CDR3 spans 14 amino acids. The CDR3 nucleotides read TGTGCCAGCAGTGAACGGGGGGGCAATCAGCCCCAGCATTTT. Translating gives CASSERGGNQPQHF.

This chain links TRBV4-3 with TRBJ1-1, with a tentative D call TRBD1 (5 bases). V lost 6 bases and J lost 0, with 11 bases in between. The germline V gene has CDR1 LGHNA and CDR2 YSLEER. The CDR3 covers 14 residues. The DNA for the CDR3 is TGCGCCAGCAGGAACAGGATGATGAACACTGAAGCTTTCTTT. Residues: CASRNRMMNTEAFF.

The chain employs TRBV5-1 and TRBJ2-1; 15 bases are a match to TRBD2. The V gene's germline CDR1 is SGHRS and CDR2 YFSETQ. This CDR3 region has 16 residues. Trimming removed 4 bases from V and 8 bases from J; junction bases left unmatched: 7. CDR3 protein: CASSPRTSGRGDEQFF. DNA of the CDR3: TGCGCCAGCAGCCCCCGGACTAGCGGGAGGGGGGATGAGCAGTTCTTC.

This clone has only a few counts. The chain uses TRBV29-1 and TRBJ2-7; 7 bases fit TRBD2. After removal of 7 bases from V and 6 bases from J, the junction contained 9 bases not matched to a gene. CDR1 SQVTM and CDR2 ANQGSEA come from the germline V gene. The CDR3 length is 12 residues. For the CDR3, the DNA is TGCAGCGCTGGCGGACTAGAACGCGAGCAGTACTTC. Translating gives CSAGGLEREQYF.